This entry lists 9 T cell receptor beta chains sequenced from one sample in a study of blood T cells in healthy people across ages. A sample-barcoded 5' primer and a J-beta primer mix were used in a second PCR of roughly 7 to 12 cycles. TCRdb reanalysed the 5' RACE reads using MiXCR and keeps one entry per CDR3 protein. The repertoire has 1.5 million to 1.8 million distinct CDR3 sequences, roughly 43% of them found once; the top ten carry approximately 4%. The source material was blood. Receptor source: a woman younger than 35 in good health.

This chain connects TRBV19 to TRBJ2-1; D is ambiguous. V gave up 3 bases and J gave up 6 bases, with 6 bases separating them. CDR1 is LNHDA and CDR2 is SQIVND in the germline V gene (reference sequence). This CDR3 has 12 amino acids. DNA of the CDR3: TGTGCCAGTAGTATGACGAGCAATGAGCAGTTCTTC. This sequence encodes CASSMTSNEQFF.

In DNA form, the CDR3 reads TGTGCCAGCAGCTTTTCGATCTCTTCCCCGGCAAACACTGAAGCTTTCTTT. Its translation is CASSFSISSPANTEAFF. The chain uses TRBV7-9 and TRBJ1-1; the D is unclear. V lost 3 bases to trimming and J lost 2 bases, with 19 bases between them. This CDR3 spans 17 amino acids. Germline-derived CDR1 and CDR2 are SEHNR and FQNEAQ (reference sequence).

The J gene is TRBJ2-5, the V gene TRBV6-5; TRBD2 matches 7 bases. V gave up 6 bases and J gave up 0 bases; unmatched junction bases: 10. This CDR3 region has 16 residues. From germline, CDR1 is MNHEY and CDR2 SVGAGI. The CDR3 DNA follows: TGTGCCAGCAGCCACCGGGCTAGCGGATACCAAGAGACCCAGTACTTC. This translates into CASSHRASGYQETQYF.

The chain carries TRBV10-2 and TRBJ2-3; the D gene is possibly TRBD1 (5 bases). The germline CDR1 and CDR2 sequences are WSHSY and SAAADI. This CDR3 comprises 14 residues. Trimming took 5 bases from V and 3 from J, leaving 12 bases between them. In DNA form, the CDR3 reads TGCGCCAGCAGTCATACGACAGAGACAGATACGCAGTATTTT. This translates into CASSHTTETDTQYF.

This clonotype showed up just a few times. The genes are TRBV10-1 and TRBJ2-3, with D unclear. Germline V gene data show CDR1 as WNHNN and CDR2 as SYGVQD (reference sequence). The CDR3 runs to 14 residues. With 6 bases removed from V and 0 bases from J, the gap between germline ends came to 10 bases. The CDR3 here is CASRSNASTDTQYF. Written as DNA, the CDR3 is TGCGCCAGCAGGAGCAATGCGAGCACAGATACGCAGTATTTT.

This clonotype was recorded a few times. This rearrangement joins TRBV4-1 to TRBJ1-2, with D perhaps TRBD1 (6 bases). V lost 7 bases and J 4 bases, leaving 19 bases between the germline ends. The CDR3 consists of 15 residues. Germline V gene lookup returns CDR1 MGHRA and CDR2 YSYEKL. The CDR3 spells CASTSGLQGFYGYTF. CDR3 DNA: TGCGCCAGCACTTCTGGCCTACAGGGATTCTATGGCTACACCTTC.

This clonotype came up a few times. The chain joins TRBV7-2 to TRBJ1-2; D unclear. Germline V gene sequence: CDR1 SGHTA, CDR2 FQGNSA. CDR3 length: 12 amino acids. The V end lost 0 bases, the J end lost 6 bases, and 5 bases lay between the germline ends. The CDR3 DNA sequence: TGTGCCAGCAGCTTAGCGTGGGATGGCTACACCTTC. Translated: CASSLAWDGYTF. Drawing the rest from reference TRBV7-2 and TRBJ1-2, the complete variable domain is GAGVSQSPSNKVTEKGKDVELRCDPISGHTALYWYRQSLGQGLEFLIYFQGNSAPDKSGLPSDRFSAERTGGSVSTLTIQRTQQEDSAVYLCASSLAWDGYTFGSGTRLTVV.

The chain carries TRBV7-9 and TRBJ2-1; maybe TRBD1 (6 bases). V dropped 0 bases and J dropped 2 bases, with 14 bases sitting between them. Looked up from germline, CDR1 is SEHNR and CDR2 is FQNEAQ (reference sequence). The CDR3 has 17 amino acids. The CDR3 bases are TGTGCCAGCAGCTTAGCTGGGGGCGGGCCAACCTACAATGAGCAGTTCTTC. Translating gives CASSLAGGGPTYNEQFF.

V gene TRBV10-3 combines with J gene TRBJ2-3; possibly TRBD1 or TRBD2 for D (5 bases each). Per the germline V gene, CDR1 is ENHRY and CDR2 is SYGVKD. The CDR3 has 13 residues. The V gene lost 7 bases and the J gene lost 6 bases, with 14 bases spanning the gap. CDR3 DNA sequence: TGTGCCATCACTGGGACGGACACGGATACGCAGTATTTT. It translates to CAITGTDTDTQYF.